This record looks at one TCR beta chain sequence and its context. As processed by the authors: Researchers report that nucleated cell counts were estimated from reference gene primer amplification. Only in-frame clones appear in the TCRdb table, and some are missing; sequencing was by immunoSEQ multiplex PCR. That table furnishes V, J and clone size, whereas the DNA furnished D and trimming. The data show a few hundred thousand clones, about 88% seen once. The sample belongs to a study of blood T cell repertoires in COVID-19. Study-wide background: In each case, the material was cDNA or gDNA derived from T cells, B-cell-depleted T cells, or PBMCs.

Participants were aged about 18 to 90 years, lived in over 20 US areas, and enrolled virtually. Trimming took off 5 bases at V and 5 bases at J, with 19 bases between the two ends. The length of the CDR3 is 15 residues. Germline V lookup: CDR1 SGHRS, CDR2 YFSETQ. The TCR sequence derives from a woman in her sixties who had recovered from COVID-19. The chain is built from TRBV5-1 and TRBJ1-1; no clear D gene. The sample comprised PBMCs or T cells enriched from blood (not recorded which). CDR3 in DNA: TGCGCCAGCAGTTGGAATCCGGGGAGATGGACTGAAGCTTTCTTT. Protein sequence: CASSWNPGRWTEAFF.